What follows describes a single T cell receptor beta chain. These data are taken from a study of blood T cell repertoires in COVID-19. On the study more broadly: The United States, Italy and Spain were the sources of the acute and convalescent COVID-19 samples. From T cells, B-cell-depleted T cells, or PBMCs came the material, which was cDNA or gDNA.

Trimming shortened V by 6 bases and J by 4 bases, and 15 bases separated the two germline ends. The CDR3 is 13 residues long. Germline values: CDR1 SQVTM, CDR2 ANQGSEA. Per the original methods: Estimation of nucleated cell counts relied on the amplification of reference gene primers. Repertoires were generated with immunoSEQ multiplex PCR, while TCRdb's copy carries only in-frame clones and drops some. V, J and clone size are those of that table, while D and trimming were read from the DNA. The sample consists of fewer than 250,000 clones, approximately 90% of them appearing once. This chain joins TRBV29-1 and TRBJ1-1; D ambiguous. The clonotype was recovered from a man younger than 45 with acute or convalescent COVID-19. The specimen sequenced was peripheral blood. CDR3 region: CSVSVNPVTEAFF. The CDR3, as DNA: TGCAGCGTCTCCGTAAACCCGGTCACTGAAGCTTTCTTT.